These 15 T cell receptor beta chains came from one sample sequenced in a study of T-cell memory formation after mild COVID-19. MiXCR, run by TCRdb on the 5' RACE reads, gives a single entry per CDR3 protein. The sample contains 390,000 or so distinct CDR3 sequences, approximately 15% of which appear only once. The sequencing input was PBMCs or a T cell subset sorted from them (not recorded which). These receptors all come from a man younger than 35 who had mild COVID-19 (a few samples of this study predate the infection). Cell type and time point are not known.

This clonotype was recorded at least ten times. V gene TRBV11-2 combines with J gene TRBJ2-3; a weak D match, TRBD2 (6 bases). The CDR3 runs to 14 residues. Germline CDR1 reads SGHAT; CDR2 reads FQNNGV. The V end was cut by 4 bases, the J end by 4 bases, with 12 bases between. In nucleotides, the CDR3 is TGTGCCAGCAGCTCCCGGGAGTTCCCAGATACGCAGTATTTT. Its translation: CASSSREFPDTQYF.

V and J are TRBV20-1 and TRBJ2-3; a possible D gene is TRBD2 (6 bases). The length of the CDR3 is 14 residues. Trimming shortened V by 6 bases and J by 3 bases, and 16 bases separated the two germline ends. CDR1 DFQATT and CDR2 SNEGSKA come from the germline V gene (reference sequence). The CDR3 sequence is CSASFPGGTDTQYF. In DNA form, the CDR3 reads TGCAGTGCCTCGTTCCCTGGGGGGACAGATACGCAGTATTTT.

The chain carries TRBV15 and TRBJ2-1, with 8 bases identical to TRBD2. V lost 8 bases and J lost 5; bases outside the gene matches: 11. The CDR3 is 15 amino acids. CDR1 and CDR2 (germline): LNHNV, YYDKDF (reference sequence). CDR3 coding DNA: TGTGCCACCGGGACGGGGCGGGGGGTACACAATGAGCAGTTCTTC. Translated, it gives CATGTGRGVHNEQFF.

The sample holds many counts of this clonotype. This chain connects TRBV7-8 to TRBJ2-5, with D maybe TRBD2 (6 bases). The CDR3 contains 13 residues. Germline lookup yields CDR1 SGHVS and CDR2 FQNEAQ. Trimming removed 5 bases from V and 5 bases from J, with 12 bases in between. This CDR3 is CASSPPGVETQYF. The CDR3, as DNA: TGTGCCAGCAGCCCTCCGGGGGTGGAGACCCAGTACTTC.

This clonotype was recorded a few times. This sequence joins TRBV10-3 and TRBJ2-2; TRBD1 matches at 9 bases. Trimming cost V 6 bases and J 7 bases; bases outside gene matches: 6. This CDR3 spans 14 amino acids. The V gene's germline CDR1 is ENHRY and CDR2 SYGVKD. As DNA, the CDR3 is TGTGCCATCAGAGCCGTGACAGGGGGCGGGGAGCTGTTTTTT. It is translated as CAIRAVTGGGELFF.

In its sample, this clonotype was seen a few times. This chain uses TRBV7-6 with TRBJ2-5; D possibly corresponds to TRBD2 (6 bases). The CDR3 is 16 residues long. The germline CDR1 and CDR2 sequences are SGHVS and FNYEAQ. The V and J ends lost 5 bases and 5 bases respectively, with 21 bases between them. CDR3 bases: TGTGCCAGCAGCCCTTTCGGGGAGGAGGGTTGGGAGACCCAGTACTTC. This sequence encodes CASSPFGEEGWETQYF.

V and J are TRBV5-1 and TRBJ2-7; 8 bases map to TRBD2. This CDR3 region has 16 residues. The V segment lost 0 bases and the J segment 0 bases; nucleotides outside the gene matches: 5. CDR1 and CDR2 (germline): SGHRS, YFSETQ. Written as DNA, the CDR3 is TGCGCCAGCAGCTTGGATCCAGCGGGGGCCTCCTACGAGCAGTACTTC. This gives the protein CASSLDPAGASYEQYF.

This clonotype was detected ten times or more. The chain links TRBV5-4 to TRBJ2-2; the D gene could be TRBD1 or TRBD2 (5 bases each). CDR1 SGHNT and CDR2 YYREEE come from the germline V gene (reference sequence). This CDR3 has 16 residues. Trimming shortened V by 10 bases and J by 6 bases, and 25 bases separated the two germline ends. The CDR3 DNA is TGTGCCGTCACCGGGGCCGAACTTTCCTCCCCCGGGGAGCTGTTTTTT. Its translation is CAVTGAELSSPGELFF.

At least ten counts were recorded for this clonotype. The chain links TRBV4-3 to TRBJ1-5; the match to TRBD1 covers 7 bases. The CDR3 runs 16 residues. J gave up 6 bases and V 2 bases, and 10 bases lay outside the gene matches. Per the germline V gene, CDR1 is LGHNA and CDR2 is YSLEER. CDR3 loop: CASSQNGEGASQPQHF. The CDR3 DNA is TGCGCCAGCAGCCAAAATGGTGAGGGGGCGAGTCAGCCCCAGCATTTT.

Here the CDR3 reads CASTPGQRSTDTQYF. CDR3 bases: TGTGCCAGCACACCGGGACAGCGTAGCACAGATACGCAGTATTTT. The chain links TRBV2 to TRBJ2-3, with 7 bases that match TRBD1. CDR1 and CDR2 (germline): SNHLY, FYNNEI. The length of the CDR3 is 15 residues. Trimming cost V 7 bases and J 0 bases; bases outside gene matches: 7.

This clonotype came up once. The chain employs TRBV7-9 and TRBJ2-7; a weak D match, TRBD2 (5 bases). CDR3 length: 16 residues. Germline assignment: CDR1 SEHNR and CDR2 FQNEAQ (reference sequence). V lost 1 base and J lost 12, with 25 bases in between. CDR3 residues: CASSLGVRVPLRDLYF. The DNA for the CDR3 is TGTGCCAGCAGCTTAGGGGTCCGGGTTCCCCTCCGGGATCTGTACTTC.

About this clonotype: An end of the junction does not agree with germline; a read error may underlie this. The rearrangement joins TRBV10-3 to TRBJ1-5, with D tentatively TRBD1 (5 bases). The CDR3 loop spans 14 amino acids. CDR1 ENHRY and CDR2 SYGVKD come from the germline V gene. DNA for the CDR3: TGTGCCACCCGGCAAGGGACGGGCAATCAGCACCAGCATTTT. The encoded protein is CATRQGTGNQHQHF.

The chain links TRBV4-2 to TRBJ1-1; D unresolved. Trimming pared 0 bases from V and 0 bases from J, leaving 5 bases between. Germline CDR1 is LGHNA and CDR2 is YNFKEQ. This CDR3 spans 14 amino acids. The CDR3 nucleotides read TGTGCCAGCAGCCAAGAGGGCGTGAACACTGAAGCTTTCTTT. This translates into CASSQEGVNTEAFF.

The V and J genes are TRBV20-1 and TRBJ2-2, with 12 positions matching TRBD2. This CDR3 has 17 amino acids. The J segment lost 3 bases and the V segment lost 3 bases, leaving 8 bases of the junction unmatched. Germline lookup yields CDR1 DFQATT and CDR2 SNEGSKA (reference sequence). In DNA form, the CDR3 reads TGCAGTGCTAGCTCTAGCGGGGGGGCTTTCGACACCGGGGAGCTGTTTTTT. Protein product: CSASSSGGAFDTGELFF.

This sequence joins TRBV4-2 and TRBJ2-5; D perhaps matches TRBD2 (6 bases). V lost 4 bases to trimming and J lost 5 bases, with 20 bases between them. This CDR3 contains 16 residues. CDR1 and CDR2 (germline): LGHNA, YNFKEQ. DNA for the CDR3: TGTGCCAGCAGCCCTGAGGGCGAGCGGGCCGGCGAGACCCAGTACTTC. Amino acid sequence: CASSPEGERAGETQYF.